The entry below gives a single TCR beta chain sequence along with its context. Antigen: not known. With V trimmed by 8 bases and J by 4 bases, 6 bases remained unmatched. Germline V gene data show CDR1 as LNHDA and CDR2 as SQIVND (reference sequence). The CDR3 extends over 13 amino acids. TCRdb's table, derived via immunoSEQ multiplex PCR, lists solely in-frame clones and lacks some. The table has tens of thousands of clones, 60% to 80% seen once. This entry is derived from a study of PD-1 blockade in mismatch repair-deficient tumors. Study-level points and caveats: Rapid post-treatment expansion, then contraction, generally preceding radiologic response, marked tumor-resident clones.

The V and J genes are TRBV19 and TRBJ1-1; 8 nucleotides line up with TRBD1. The sequence was obtained from an adult with mismatch repair-deficient cancer. Sequenced here: peripheral blood, sampled 2 weeks after starting pembrolizumab. Here the CDR3 reads CASETGAGTEAFF. The CDR3 bases are TGTGCCAGTGAGACAGGGGCGGGCACTGAAGCTTTCTTT.